This T cell receptor (beta chain) appears in the sequencing data of a study of spatial heterogeneity in lung cancer. V was pared by 4 bases and J by 2 bases, with 13 bases between. There are 15 residues in the CDR3. Germline V lookup: CDR1 LGHNA, CDR2 YNFKEQ. Time point defined: blood at routine non-recurrence follow-up after resection. A single record per CDR3 protein comes from TCRdb applying MiXCR to the 5' RACE reads. The table has roughly 17,000 distinct CDR3 sequences, 8% to 10% seen once. This receptor was identified in a female donor with early-stage non-small cell lung cancer. The genes are TRBV4-2 and TRBJ2-3; D possibly matches TRBD1 or TRBD2 (5 bases each). The sample in question was PBMCs, obtained at follow-up. The CDR3 DNA sequence: TGTGCCAGCAGCCCTTTGGGGACCCCCACAGATACGCAGTATTTT. This codes for CASSPLGTPTDTQYF.